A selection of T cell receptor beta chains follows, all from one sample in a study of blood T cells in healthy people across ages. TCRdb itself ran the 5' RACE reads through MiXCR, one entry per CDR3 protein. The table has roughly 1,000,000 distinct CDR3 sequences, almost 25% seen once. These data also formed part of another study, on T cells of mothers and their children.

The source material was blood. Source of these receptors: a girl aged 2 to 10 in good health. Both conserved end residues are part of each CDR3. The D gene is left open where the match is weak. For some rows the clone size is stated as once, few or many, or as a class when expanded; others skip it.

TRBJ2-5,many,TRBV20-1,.,TGCAGTGCTAGCGGGGTGGGGCTCGGAGAGACCCAGTACTTC,CSASGVGLGETQYF
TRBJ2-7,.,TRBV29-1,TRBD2,TGCAGCGCCTTACCTAGCGGGGAGGACTACGAGCAGTACTTC,CSALPSGEDYEQYF
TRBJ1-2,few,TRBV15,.,TGTGCCACCAGCAGAGAATTACAGGGAAGGAACGGCTACACCTTC,CATSRELQGRNGYTF
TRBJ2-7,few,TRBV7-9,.,TGTGCCAGCAGCACGACAGAACCCTACGAGCAGTACTTC,CASSTTEPYEQYF
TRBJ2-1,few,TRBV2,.,TGTGCCAGCAGCCGTAGTTCGGCCTACAATGAGCAGTTCTTC,CASSRSSAYNEQFF
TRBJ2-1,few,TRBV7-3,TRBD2,TGTGCCAGCAGCGGGCTGGGGGGGGTCTACAATGAGCAGTTCTTC,CASSGLGGVYNEQFF
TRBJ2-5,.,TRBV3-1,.,TGTGCCAGCAGCCCGAGCTCAGGGCTGGGGGAGCAGTACTTC,CASSPSSGLGEQYF
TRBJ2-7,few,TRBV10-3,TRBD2,TGTGCCGCCTCGGGACTAGTATACGAGCAGTACTTC,CAASGLVYEQYF
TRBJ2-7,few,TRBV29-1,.,TGCAGCGCCCGATGGTCCTACGAGCAGTACTTC,CSARWSYEQYF
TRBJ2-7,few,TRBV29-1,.,TGCAGCGTTGAAGAAGAGGCGGGGCCGGGCGAGCAGTACTTC,CSVEEEAGPGEQYF
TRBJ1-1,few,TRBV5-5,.,TGTGCCAGCAGCGAGCTGGGGGGAGTGACTGAAGCTTTCTTT,CASSELGGVTEAFF
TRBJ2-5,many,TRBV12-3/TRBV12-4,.,TGTGCCAGCAGAACACAACAGGGACGGCAAGAGACCCAGTACTTC,CASRTQQGRQETQYF
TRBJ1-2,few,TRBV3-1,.,TGTGCCAGCAGCCAAGATCTAGGGCAGTTCTATGGCTACACCTTC,CASSQDLGQFYGYTF
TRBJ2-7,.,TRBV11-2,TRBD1,TGTGCCAGCAGGAGACAGGGGACCTCCTACGAGCAGTACTTC,CASRRQGTSYEQYF
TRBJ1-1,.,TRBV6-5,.,TGTGCCAGCAGTTACGAGCCGGGGCACGGGGAAGCTTTCTTT,CASSYEPGHGEAFF
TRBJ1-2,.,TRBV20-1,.,TGCTGCGCTGGACTGGGTCTAGACTACACCTTC,CCAGLGLDYTF
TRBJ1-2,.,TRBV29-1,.,TGCAGCGTTTGGACAGTGGTGTCGGATGGCTACACCTTC,CSVWTVVSDGYTF
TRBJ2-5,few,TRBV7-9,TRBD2,TGTGCCAGCAGCTCATTAGCGGGAGGGTACCAAGAGACCCAGTACTTC,CASSSLAGGYQETQYF